The clone carrying this TCR beta chain was counted between two and nine times. Its specificity is not known. TCRdb ran MiXCR on the 5' RACE reads and lists one entry per CDR3 protein. The sample carries 25,000 to 35,000 distinct CDR3 sequences, 4.5% to 6.5% recorded once. The sample comes from a study of early T cells in non-severe SARS-CoV-2 infection. Whole-study results and caveats: VDJdb matches were skewed toward anti-spike CD8 T cell responses.

Per the germline V gene, CDR1 is MNHEY and CDR2 is SVGAGI. This CDR3 has 13 residues. Between the trimmed V and J ends, which lost 5 bases and 4 bases, there was a span of 11 bases. The receptor's source is an adult who was a healthcare worker with PCR-confirmed SARS-CoV-2 infection or an uninfected control (not recorded which). Input material: whole blood. J is TRBJ1-2 and V is TRBV6-5; D is perhaps TRBD1 (6 bases). CDR3 coding DNA: TGTGCCAGCAGTCCGACAGGCGTCTATGGCTACACCTTC. Amino acids: CASSPTGVYGYTF.